This T cell receptor (beta chain) was sequenced during a study of CD8+CD57+ T cells in acquired aplastic anemia (dated by TCRdb to between 2017 and 2018). In terms of the full investigation: Extracted DNA from sorted CD4+ and CD8+ cells averaged around 2.9 ug, ranging from roughly 0.17 to 27.4 ug. A CD8+CD57+ expansion meant a frequency higher than the mean frequency seen in healthy subjects.

This clonotype has just one count. This clone's antigen is unknown. A much larger clonotype is one base distant, so this may be a read error. Patients chosen for sequencing had shown expansion of CD8+CD57+ cells by flow cytometry. All patients had severe acquired aplastic anemia diagnosed by International Study of Aplastic Anemia and Agranulocytosis and Camitta criteria. At the time blood was sampled, none of the patients had received any therapy. In this study, sorted CD4+ and CD8+ T cells from the blood of healthy subjects and of severe aplastic anemia patients had their TCR repertoires deep-sequenced. In the USA, patient enrollment took place under clinicaltrials.gov protocols 00001620, 01623167, 00001397, 00071045, 00081523 and 00961064. Ficoll-Paque density gradient centrifugation was used to isolate peripheral blood mononuclear cells. CD4+ and CD8+ T cells were sorted by FACS or magnetic beads before DNA extraction.

V is shortened by 4 bases, J by 4 bases, and the region joining them spans 20 bases. Spanning cysteine to phenylalanine, the CDR3 consists of 17 amino acids. Of all the DNA, just the CDR3 is kept, 51 bases in frame from base 1. In the germline V gene, CDR1 corresponds to LGHNA and CDR2 to YSLEER. The study at large found these results: Roughly 30 CD8+ CDR3 sequences were found to be shared between patients and controls, but these sequences appeared to be highly expressed in patients and within the immunodominant clones of the patients. Patients and healthy controls showed no significant difference in CD8+ Simpson's diversity (P=0.060).

Genomic DNA served as template for TCR beta VDJ combination and CDR3 sequence profiling. An Illumina HiSeq 2000 was used for TCR repertoire sequencing. Turning to the authors' computational methods: TRBV/TRBJ rearrangement plots, CDR3 size and DJ length profiles, and Simpson's diversity index were used to assess repertoires. The most abundant DNA sequence in the deep sequencing data was taken as the immunodominant clone. CDR3 amino acid sequences were screened for sharing across subjects and compared with published repertoires and the VDJdb database. TCRdb trimmed the raw reads at Q25, called clones with MiXCR and kept productive beta chains. Identical CDR3 protein sequences are pooled into one entry, listed with their most common genes and DNA. V and J calls and clone size were set by TCRdb, not the authors. This sample is represented by roughly 200,000 distinct CDR3 sequences; 55% to 65% of them were singletons. About 42% of the sample is in the top ten clones.

This receptor was taken from a human donor with aplastic anemia. This chain joins TRBV4-3 to TRBJ1-5, and TRBD1 may be the D gene, going by 5 matching bases. Sequencing input: sorted CD4+, CD8+, or CD8+CD57+ T cells (not recorded which) from PBMCs. The CDR3 is CASSRDEDSPWNQPQHF. Here is the DNA: TGCGCCAGCAGCCGAGATGAAGACAGCCCATGGAATCAGCCCCAGCATTTT.